Below are 28 T cell receptor beta chains sequenced from a single sample in a study of T cell changes during pregnancy in multiple sclerosis. Sequenced by immunoSEQ multiplex PCR; TCRdb stores in-frame clones only, minus some. This table has 13,000 or so clones, 90% to 95% appearing once. The sequenced sample was peripheral blood, obtained in the second trimester of pregnancy. The receptors were gathered from a female donor in good health, enrolled as a control in a pregnancy study.

This chain uses TRBV9 with TRBJ2-7; 9 bases agree with TRBD2. CDR1 is SGDLS and CDR2 is YYNGEE in the germline V gene. The CDR3 length is 15 residues. J lost 1 base, V lost 3 bases, and 5 bases had no gene match. The CDR3 DNA sequence: TGTGCCAGCAGCGCCGGACTAGCGAGTTCCTACGAGCAGTACTTC. This codes for CASSAGLASSYEQYF.

The V gene is TRBV5-1, the J gene TRBJ2-5, with unresolved D. Trimming stripped 1 base from V and 1 base from J, with 5 bases between. Germline lookup yields CDR1 SGHRS and CDR2 YFSETQ. The CDR3 runs to 13 residues. The CDR3 spells CASSLTAQETQYF. CDR3 DNA: TGCGCCAGCAGCTTGACTGCCCAAGAGACCCAGTACTTC.

J is TRBJ2-5 and V is TRBV5-1, with D possibly TRBD1 on 6 matching bases. CDR1 and CDR2 from the germline V gene are SGHRS and YFSETQ. This CDR3 spans 14 amino acids. Trimming took off 1 base at V and 2 bases at J, with 9 bases between the two ends. CDR3 in amino acids: CASSLPQGQETQYF. DNA for the CDR3: TGCGCCAGCAGCTTGCCCCAGGGGCAAGAGACCCAGTACTTC.

The chain joins TRBV6-1 to TRBJ2-7, with D possibly matching TRBD1 (6 bases). CDR1 is MNHNS and CDR2 is SASEGT in the germline V gene. Trimming left V 8 bases short and J 4 bases short, with 18 bases between. CDR3 length: 14 residues. CDR3 nucleotide sequence: TGTGCCAGCCTCGGGACACCCCGGGCTTACGAGCAGTACTTC. The encoded protein is CASLGTPRAYEQYF.

This rearrangement joins TRBV6-6 to TRBJ2-1; 7 positions agree with TRBD1. The CDR3 spans 14 residues. Germline V lookup: CDR1 MNHNY, CDR2 SVGAGI (reference sequence). J gave up 6 bases and V 6 bases, and 8 bases lay outside the gene matches. The CDR3 region is CASSLSTGSNEQFF. CDR3 in DNA: TGTGCCAGCAGCCTCTCGACAGGGTCCAATGAGCAGTTCTTC.

This clone showed up just once. The rearrangement joins TRBV6-5 to TRBJ2-1; the D gene is possibly TRBD2 (6 bases). In germline, CDR1 is MNHEY, CDR2 SVGAGI. CDR3 length: 15 residues. V was pared by 7 bases and J by 8 bases, with 21 bases between. The CDR3 DNA reads TGTGCCAGCAACCCTACTAGCACGCTAAATTATGAGCAGTTCTTC. This encodes CASNPTSTLNYEQFF.

V and J are TRBV5-4 and TRBJ1-2; 9 bases fit TRBD1. J lost 3 bases, V lost 7 bases, and 7 bases had no gene match. The CDR3 is made up of 14 amino acids. The germline CDR1 and CDR2 sequences are SGHNT and YYREEE (reference sequence). CDR3 sequence reads: CASGIQGADYGYTF. CDR3 DNA: TGTGCCAGCGGGATACAGGGGGCAGACTATGGCTACACCTTC.

V is TRBV5-4 and J is TRBJ2-1; 11 nucleotides agree with TRBD2. The germline V gene has CDR1 SGHNT and CDR2 YYREEE (reference sequence). This CDR3 has 17 residues. Losses at the gene ends were 4 bases for V and 7 bases for J; bases not matched to a gene: 13. The CDR3 is CASSPGTSGYLGNEQFF. DNA for the CDR3: TGTGCCAGCAGCCCTGGGACTAGCGGTTACTTGGGTAATGAGCAGTTCTTC.

V and J are TRBV28 and TRBJ2-7; D call uncertain. The CDR3 spans 12 residues. Germline CDR1 is MDHEN and CDR2 is SYDVKM. V was clipped by 6 bases and J by 3 bases, with 9 bases between them. The DNA of the CDR3 is TGTGCCAGCAGGGGCTTGGTCTACGAGCAGTACTTC. Translation gives CASRGLVYEQYF.

This clone was seen just once. The CDR3 loop is CASSLRGAGETQYF. In DNA form, the CDR3 reads TGTGCCAGCAGCTTGCGGGGGGCGGGAGAGACCCAGTACTTC. The chain links TRBV7-7 to TRBJ2-5; 8 nucleotides line up with TRBD2. V lost 3 bases, J lost 4 bases, and 4 bases stayed unmatched. The CDR3 runs to 14 residues. Germline assignment: CDR1 SSHAT and CDR2 FNYEAQ (reference sequence).

The chain recombines TRBV7-2 with TRBJ2-5; 13 positions match TRBD2. Trimming took 5 bases from V and 4 from J; bases not matched to a gene: 4. Germline CDR1 reads SGHTA; CDR2 reads FQGNSA. This CDR3 comprises 15 residues. In nucleotides, the CDR3 is TGTGCCAGCAGCCAGACTAGCGGGGGGCTAGAGACCCAGTACTTC. Encoded protein: CASSQTSGGLETQYF.

The chain recombines TRBV4-2 with TRBJ1-4; D possibly corresponds to TRBD1 (6 bases). The V gene lost 1 base and the J gene lost 7 bases, with 19 bases spanning the gap. The CDR3 has 17 amino acids. Germline CDR1 LGHNA, CDR2 YNFKEQ. The DNA of the CDR3 is TGTGCCAGCAGCCAAGTATCCAGGGGAGTACCAAGTGAAAAACTGTTTTTT. This codes for CASSQVSRGVPSEKLFF.

The chain uses TRBV5-6 and TRBJ2-5; D unclear. Trimming stripped 4 bases from V and 5 bases from J, with 6 bases between. Germline-derived CDR1 and CDR2 are SGHDT and YYEEEE. The CDR3 has 11 amino acids. The CDR3 here is CASSTKETQYF. The CDR3 coding sequence is TGTGCCAGCAGCACAAAGGAGACCCAGTACTTC.

This sequence joins TRBV19 and TRBJ1-5, with TRBD1 matching 8 bases. V shed 10 bases, J shed 5 bases, and the junction held 10 bases outside the gene matches. The V gene's germline CDR1 is LNHDA and CDR2 SQIVND (reference sequence). The CDR3 extends over 14 amino acids. The chain's CDR3 is CATPDRVVDQPQHF. The CDR3 DNA reads TGTGCCACTCCGGACAGGGTGGTAGATCAGCCCCAGCATTTT.

CDR3 bases: TGTGCCAGCAGCGCGGACACGAATGAAAAACTGTTTTTT. It specifies CASSADTNEKLFF. The rearrangement uses TRBV9 and TRBJ1-4; tentative D call: TRBD1 (5 bases). The V end lost 3 bases, the J end lost 5 bases, and 8 bases lay between the germline ends. The CDR3 length is 13 residues. From germline, CDR1 is SGDLS and CDR2 YYNGEE.

The V and J genes are TRBV11-2 and TRBJ1-2, with unresolved D. Trimming removed 2 bases from V and 3 bases from J, with 13 bases in between. Germline CDR1 SGHAT, CDR2 FQNNGV. The CDR3 totals 15 residues. Here the CDR3 DNA reads TGTGCCAGCAGCTTAACAGCCCCGCGGGACTATGGCTACACCTTC. Translation gives CASSLTAPRDYGYTF.

The rearrangement uses TRBV5-4 and TRBJ1-1; 7 bases agree with TRBD1. CDR1 and CDR2 (germline): SGHNT, YYREEE (reference sequence). V shed 0 bases and J 5 bases; nucleotides not matched to a gene: 4. The CDR3 extends over 14 amino acids. The CDR3 is CASSLAGTVTEAFF. The CDR3 coding sequence is TGTGCCAGCAGCTTGGCCGGGACAGTAACTGAAGCTTTCTTT. Variable domain in full (rest from reference TRBV5-4 and TRBJ1-1): ETGVTQSPTHLIKTRGQQVTLRCSSQSGHNTVSWYQQALGQGPQFIFQYYREEENGRGNFPPRFSGLQFPNYSSELNVNALELDDSALYLCASSLAGTVTEAFFGQGTRLTVV.

The chain combines TRBV7-9 with TRBJ1-5, with D unclear. This CDR3 is built from 14 residues. CDR1 and CDR2 (germline): SEHNR, FQNEAQ (reference sequence). Trimming took 2 bases from V and 0 from J, leaving 5 bases between them. The CDR3 bases are TGTGCCAGCAGCTTACAGGATAGCAATCAGCCCCAGCATTTT. This translates into CASSLQDSNQPQHF.

The chain employs TRBV11-2 and TRBJ2-7; D gene ambiguous. CDR3 size: 14 residues. Germline values: CDR1 SGHAT, CDR2 FQNNGV. V lost 2 bases and J lost 5, with 13 bases in between. Written as DNA, the CDR3 is TGTGCCAGCAGCTTACGCAGTAAAGTTGACGAGCAGTACTTC. Protein product: CASSLRSKVDEQYF.

The chain employs TRBV30 and TRBJ1-1; the D gene is possibly TRBD1 (5 bases). V was trimmed by 8 bases and J by 0 bases, leaving 13 bases between them. The CDR3 covers 13 residues. The V gene's germline CDR1 is GTSNPN and CDR2 SVGIG (reference sequence). The CDR3 here is CAQNGGMNTEAFF. The CDR3 nucleotides are TGTGCCCAGAACGGGGGGATGAACACTGAAGCTTTCTTT.

The genes are TRBV6-1 and TRBJ1-1; possibly TRBD1 for D (5 bases). Per germline, CDR1 MNHNS and CDR2 SASEGT. The CDR3 spans 14 residues. V was shortened by 0 bases and J by 4 bases, with 9 bases between the two germline ends. CDR3 sequence (DNA): TGTGCCAGCAGTGAAGCCTGGGGGGGCACTGAAGCTTTCTTT. It specifies CASSEAWGGTEAFF.

The chain carries TRBV7-2 and TRBJ2-7, with unresolved D. Germline lookup yields CDR1 SGHTA and CDR2 FQGNSA. The length of the CDR3 is 11 residues. V was clipped by 7 bases and J by 4 bases, with 8 bases between them. The CDR3 DNA reads as TGTGCCAGCACGGCCGGGTACGAGCAGTACTTC. This codes for CASTAGYEQYF. The whole variable domain, filled in from reference TRBV7-2 and TRBJ2-7, reads GAGVSQSPSNKVTEKGKDVELRCDPISGHTALYWYRQSLGQGLEFLIYFQGNSAPDKSGLPSDRFSAERTGGSVSTLTIQRTQQEDSAVYLCASTAGYEQYFGPGTRLTVT.

The V gene is TRBV19, the J gene TRBJ1-5, with 8 bases fitting TRBD1. Germline CDR1 and CDR2: LNHDA and SQIVND (reference sequence). The CDR3 loop spans 17 amino acids. With 9 bases clipped from V and 0 bases from J, the junction kept 13 bases outside the gene matches. The CDR3 DNA reads TGTGCCAGCGATACCCGGGGACAGGTTCTTAGCAATCAGCCCCAGCATTTT. Amino acids: CASDTRGQVLSNQPQHF.

V is TRBV6-1 and J is TRBJ1-2, with 7 bases aligning to TRBD1. Trimming removed 7 bases from V and 4 bases from J; junction bases left unmatched: 6. This CDR3 has 13 amino acids. Germline-derived CDR1 and CDR2 are MNHNS and SASEGT. The CDR3 loop is CASIPTGTYGYTF. The DNA for the CDR3 is TGTGCCAGCATTCCGACAGGGACCTATGGCTACACCTTC.

This CDR3 is CASSQTGTGTGDEKLFF. CDR3 nucleotide sequence: TGCGCCAGCAGCCAAACGGGGACCGGGACAGGGGACGAAAAACTGTTTTTT. The chain employs TRBV4-3 and TRBJ1-4; 10 positions match TRBD1. The CDR3 covers 17 residues. The germline V gene encodes CDR1 LGHNA and CDR2 YSLEER. V lost 2 bases, J lost 8 bases, and 11 bases stayed unmatched.

V and J are TRBV11-2 and TRBJ2-3; 9 nucleotides agree with TRBD1. The CDR3 extends over 16 amino acids. With 6 bases clipped from V and 0 bases from J, the junction kept 7 bases outside the gene matches. Germline lookup yields CDR1 SGHAT and CDR2 FQNNGV. The DNA for the CDR3 is TGTGCCAGCAGTGGGGGACAGGGCGTTAGCACAGATACGCAGTATTTT. Encoded protein: CASSGGQGVSTDTQYF.

The chain carries TRBV7-2 and TRBJ2-1; TRBD2 is a possible D gene (7 bases). From germline, CDR1 is SGHTA and CDR2 FQGNSA. The CDR3 runs 15 residues. Trimming left V 5 bases short and J 4 bases short, with 15 bases between. The CDR3 reads CASSPGGQTYNEQFF. CDR3 in DNA: TGTGCCAGCAGCCCCGGGGGGCAGACATACAATGAGCAGTTCTTC.

This chain uses TRBV18 with TRBJ1-1; 7 nucleotides match TRBD1. Germline values: CDR1 KGHSH, CDR2 LQKENI. The CDR3 has 14 residues. The V segment lost 4 bases and the J segment 4 bases; nucleotides outside the gene matches: 6. The CDR3 sequence is CASSLGQAPTEAFF. The CDR3 nucleotides are TGTGCCAGCTCACTCGGACAGGCCCCCACTGAAGCTTTCTTT.